A selection of T cell receptor beta chains follows, all from one sample in a study of shared clonotypes between healthy human individuals. Generated by immunoSEQ multiplex PCR, the TCRdb table keeps only in-frame clones and is missing some. Of about 1.1 million clones listed, roughly 74% are singletons. Sample: memory CD4+ T cells from PBMCs. The origin of the receptors is a young man in good health. Some clones in this sample may be carry-over from other donors' samples. Both conserved end residues are part of each CDR3. The D gene is left open where the match is weak. Size values are once, few and many counts, or a class for expanded clones, and some rows have none.

D gene,clone size,J gene,V gene,CDR3 DNA,CDR3 protein
TRBD1,few,TRBJ1-3,TRBV28,TGTGCCAGCAGTCCCCTAGGGGGCGCCTCCATATATTTT,CASSPLGGASIYF
-,-,TRBJ2-7,TRBV15,TGTGCCACCAGCAGAGAGGAAAGGCGACAGGATCGCTACGAGCAGTACTTC,CATSREERRQDRYEQYF
-,-,TRBJ2-3,TRBV14,TGTGCCAGCAGCCAAGATGCGGCCCGCACAGATACGCAGTATTTT,CASSQDAARTDTQYF
-,-,TRBJ1-5,TRBV19,TGTGCCAGTAGTATAATCTATCAGCCCCAGCATTTT,CASSIIYQPQHF
-,-,TRBJ1-1,TRBV15,TGTGCCACCAGCAGAGAAGGCAGGGTGAACACTGAAGCTTTCTTT,CATSREGRVNTEAFF
-,few,TRBJ2-2,TRBV30,TGTGCCTGGTACGACACCGGGGAGCTGTTTTTT,CAWYDTGELFF
TRBD1,-,TRBJ1-1,TRBV29-1,TGCAGCGCCCGACAGACAGGGGGCACTGAAGCTTTCTTT,CSARQTGGTEAFF
-,-,TRBJ1-1,TRBV5-1,TGCGCCAGCAAAGAACCGAACACTGAAGCTTTCTTT,CASKEPNTEAFF
TRBD2,-,TRBJ2-7,TRBV9,TGTGCCAGCAGCGAATTAGCGGGAGGTATGTACGAGCAGTACTTC,CASSELAGGMYEQYF
-,-,TRBJ2-1,TRBV7-3,TGTGCCAGCAGCCTGACCAGACTAGTTATGTCCTACAATGAGCAGTTCTTC,CASSLTRLVMSYNEQFF
TRBD2,once,TRBJ2-7,TRBV27,TGTGCCAGCAGTTTCCTGACTAGCGGGAGCTCCTACGAGCAGTACTTC,CASSFLTSGSSYEQYF
-,-,TRBJ2-7,TRBV28,TGTGCCAGCAGTTTATTCGACGAGCAGTACTTC,CASSLFDEQYF
-,-,TRBJ1-1,TRBV5-1,TGCGCCAGCAGCTTGCGGCCGAACACTGAAGCTTTCTTT,CASSLRPNTEAFF
-,-,TRBJ2-5,TRBV28,TGTGCCAGCACGGGTGAAGAGACCCAGTACTTC,CASTGEETQYF
TRBD2,-,TRBJ2-2,TRBV7-2,TGTGCCAGCAGCTCTGGGGGCGGGAGGGCCTCCGGGGAGCTGTTTTTT,CASSSGGGRASGELFF
TRBD2,-,TRBJ2-3,TRBV9,TGTGCCAGCAGCCCCCCCGGACTAGCTTCAGATACGCAGTATTTT,CASSPPGLASDTQYF
-,few,TRBJ1-2,TRBV28,TGTGCCAGCAGTCTTTCGGGACCTAACTATGGCTACACCTTC,CASSLSGPNYGYTF
-,-,TRBJ2-7,TRBV7-2,TGTGCCAGCAGCCCACGACAGGTCCCGGCCTACGAGCAGTACTTC,CASSPRQVPAYEQYF
-,-,TRBJ2-3,TRBV29-1,TGCAGCGTTGTATTCGCGTGGGGCATCGGCACAGATACGCAGTATTTT,CSVVFAWGIGTDTQYF
-,-,TRBJ2-7,TRBV15,TGTGCCACCAGCAGAGTCCCCCAGACCTACGAGCAGTACTTC,CATSRVPQTYEQYF
TRBD2,-,TRBJ2-3,TRBV18,TGTGCCAGCTCACCAGCCGGGACTAGTTCCACAGATACGCAGTATTTT,CASSPAGTSSTDTQYF
TRBD2,-,TRBJ2-2,TRBV2,TGTGCCAGCAACTGGGGACTAGCGGGAGTGGGTACCGGGGAGCTGTTTTTT,CASNWGLAGVGTGELFF
-,-,TRBJ2-1,TRBV6-4,TGTGCCAGCAGTGACTCACTAGACCAATTCTACAATGAGCAGTTCTTC,CASSDSLDQFYNEQFF
-,-,TRBJ2-1,TRBV5-1,TGCGCCAGCAGCTTGGGCATGGCGGAGCCCGAAGAGAGGGGTGAGCAGTTCTTC,CASSLGMAEPEERGEQFF